What follows are 10 T cell receptor beta chains derived from one specimen sequenced in a study of T cells in Graves' hyperthyroidism and ophthalmopathy. Regions amplified from RNA transcripts were the TCR beta CDR3 regions. The HTBI primer set was used in a first-round RT-PCR of the TCR CDR3. Via MiXCR, TCRdb re-called the multiplex PCR reads, giving one row per CDR3 protein. This sample carries a few hundred thousand distinct CDR3 sequences, 46% of them seen once, and the ten largest clones take roughly 7.7%. The material sequenced was peripheral blood or thyroid tissue (not recorded which). The receptors stem from a woman younger than 35 with Graves' hyperthyroidism.

This chain links TRBV7-9 with TRBJ2-7; a weak D match, TRBD1 (6 bases). The CDR3 sequence is 14 residues long. Germline values: CDR1 SEHNR, CDR2 FQNEAQ (reference sequence). Trimming shortened V by 5 bases and J by 5 bases, and 16 bases separated the two germline ends. CDR3 residues: CASSRNRVDDEQYF. The CDR3, as DNA: TGTGCCAGCAGCCGAAACAGGGTTGACGACGAGCAGTACTTC. Combining the CDR3 with reference TRBV7-9 and TRBJ2-7 gives the whole variable domain DTGVSQNPRHKITKRGQNVTFRCDPISEHNRLYWYRQTLGQGPEFLTYFQNEAQLEKSRLLSDRFSAERPKGSFSTLEIQRTEQGDSAMYLCASSRNRVDDEQYFGPGTRLTVT.

This clonotype has just a few counts. This chain uses TRBV7-3 with TRBJ2-1; D perhaps matches TRBD1 (6 bases). CDR3 size: 15 residues. Germline V lookup: CDR1 SGHTA, CDR2 FQGTGA. Deletions cut 5 bases from V and 1 base from J, with 12 bases between. CDR3 protein: CASSTTGFSYNEQFF. The CDR3 nucleotides read TGTGCCAGCAGCACTACAGGGTTTTCCTACAATGAGCAGTTCTTC.

The gene calls are TRBV29-1 and TRBJ1-2, with D hard to call. CDR3 size: 11 residues. With 6 bases removed from V and 3 bases from J, the gap between germline ends came to 8 bases. Germline V gene sequence: CDR1 SQVTM, CDR2 ANQGSEA. CDR3 nucleotides: TGCAGCGTAACAGTCGACTATGGCTACACCTTC. As protein: CSVTVDYGYTF.

The chain joins TRBV16 to TRBJ2-5; 13 bases agree with TRBD2. CDR1 and CDR2 (germline): KGHSY, FQNENV. V lost 0 bases, J lost 3 bases, and 10 bases stayed unmatched. The CDR3 contains 19 residues. The CDR3 sequence: CASSQSWTSGSPREETQYF. Written as DNA, the CDR3 is TGTGCCAGCAGCCAATCTTGGACTAGCGGGAGCCCCCGTGAAGAGACCCAGTACTTC.

This clonotype was detected many times. The chain joins TRBV11-1 to TRBJ2-7; D call uncertain. Trimming stripped 5 bases from V and 5 bases from J, with 19 bases between. CDR1 and CDR2 (germline): SGHAT, FQDESV (reference sequence). CDR3 length equals 15 residues. CDR3 DNA sequence: TGTGCCAGCAGCAAAGAGGCTAGATGGAACGACGAGCAGTACTTC. Translation: CASSKEARWNDEQYF. The whole variable domain, remainder taken from reference TRBV11-1 and TRBJ2-7, is EAEVAQSPRYKITEKSQAVAFWCDPISGHATLYWYRQILGQGPELLVQFQDESVVDDSQLPKDRFSAERLKGVDSTLKIQPAELGDSAMYLCASSKEARWNDEQYFGPGTRLTVT.

CDR3 amino acids: CASSPGRGLFF. The CDR3 nucleotides read TGTGCCAGCAGTCCCGGGAGGGGACTGTTTTTT. The chain links TRBV12-3 or TRBV12-4 to TRBJ1-4; TRBD1 might be the D (5 bases). CDR3 size: 11 residues. Deletions cut 5 bases from V and 13 bases from J, with 11 bases between.

The chain recombines TRBV10-3 with TRBJ1-1; TRBD1 matches at 10 bases. The CDR3 has 15 amino acids. Germline V gives CDR1 ENHRY, CDR2 SYGVKD. J was trimmed by 3 bases and V by 4 bases; bases with no gene match: 5. The CDR3 DNA follows: TGTGCCATCAGTGCCACGGGGACAGGGGACACTGAAGCTTTCTTT. This gives the protein CAISATGTGDTEAFF.

This clonotype is a singleton in its sample. This chain joins TRBV10-3 and TRBJ2-5; no definite D call. Per germline, CDR1 ENHRY and CDR2 SYGVKD. This CDR3 region has 13 residues. V was clipped by 0 bases and J by 3 bases, with 5 bases between them. Here the CDR3 reads CAISESTKETQYF. The CDR3, as DNA: TGTGCCATCAGTGAGTCGACAAAAGAGACCCAGTACTTC.

The V gene is TRBV15, the J gene TRBJ2-7; TRBD1 is a possible D gene (6 bases). V was shortened by 3 bases and J by 2 bases, with 17 bases between the two germline ends. CDR3 length: 16 residues. CDR1 and CDR2 from the germline V gene are LNHNV and YYDKDF (reference sequence). The CDR3 sequence: CATSSVSDRATYEQYF. The CDR3 bases are TGTGCCACCAGCAGCGTCTCGGACAGAGCAACCTACGAGCAGTACTTC.

This clonotype was seen ten or more times. CDR3 sequence (DNA): TGCAGTGCTAGAGAAGGGGCGGGAGTCCCTCTCCACGAGCAGTACTTC. It yields the protein CSAREGAGVPLHEQYF. V gene TRBV20-1 combines with J gene TRBJ2-7; 7 bases agree with TRBD2. V lost 0 bases, J lost 5 bases, and 13 bases stayed unmatched. The germline V gene has CDR1 DFQATT and CDR2 SNEGSKA (reference sequence). The CDR3 totals 16 residues.